This T cell receptor beta chain derives from a study of blood T cell repertoires in COVID-19. Authors' methods: Amplification of reference gene primers provided the estimated nucleated cell counts. Only in-frame clones appear in the TCRdb table, and some are missing; sequencing was by immunoSEQ multiplex PCR. That table furnishes V, J and clone size, whereas the DNA furnished D and trimming. Among some 130,000 clones, 60% to 80% were seen once, and the ten largest hold approximately 1.9%. The junction had 3 bases not matched to a gene; V was cut back by 4 bases and J by 0 bases. The length of the CDR3 is 15 residues. The germline CDR1 and CDR2 sequences are SGHTA and FQGNSA. This clone was seen only a few times.

Material: peripheral blood. The clonotype comes from a woman in her seventies with acute or convalescent COVID-19. V usage is TRBV7-2 and J usage is TRBJ2-7; TRBD1 matches at 10 bases. CDR3 amino acids: CASSSDRGTSYEQYF. The CDR3, as DNA: TGTGCCAGCAGCTCGGACAGGGGGACCTCCTACGAGCAGTACTTC.